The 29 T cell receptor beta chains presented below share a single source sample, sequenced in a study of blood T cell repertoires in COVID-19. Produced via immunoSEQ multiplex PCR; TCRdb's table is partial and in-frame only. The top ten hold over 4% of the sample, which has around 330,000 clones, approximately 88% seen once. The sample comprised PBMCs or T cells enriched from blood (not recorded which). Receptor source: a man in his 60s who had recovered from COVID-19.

CDR3: CASRSPAGSTNEKLFF. The CDR3 DNA follows: TGTGCCAGCAGAAGCCCTGCCGGGTCGACTAATGAAAAACTGTTTTTT. The V and J genes are TRBV28 and TRBJ1-4; D is uncertain. Deletions cut 6 bases from V and 2 bases from J, with 16 bases between. CDR1 is MDHEN, CDR2 SYDVKM, per germline. The CDR3 runs 16 residues.

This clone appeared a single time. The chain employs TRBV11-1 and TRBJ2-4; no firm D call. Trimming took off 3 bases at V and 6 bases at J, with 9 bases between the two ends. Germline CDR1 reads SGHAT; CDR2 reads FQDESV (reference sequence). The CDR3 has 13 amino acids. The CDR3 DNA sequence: TGTGCCAGCAGCTTTTCAGGCCGAAACATTCAGTACTTC. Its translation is CASSFSGRNIQYF.

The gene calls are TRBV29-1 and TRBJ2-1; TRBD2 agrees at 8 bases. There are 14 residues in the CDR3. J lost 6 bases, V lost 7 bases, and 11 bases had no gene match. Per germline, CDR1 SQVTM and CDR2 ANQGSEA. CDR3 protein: CSAVGGTSFNEQFF. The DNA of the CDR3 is TGCAGCGCTGTGGGGGGGACTAGTTTCAATGAGCAGTTCTTC.

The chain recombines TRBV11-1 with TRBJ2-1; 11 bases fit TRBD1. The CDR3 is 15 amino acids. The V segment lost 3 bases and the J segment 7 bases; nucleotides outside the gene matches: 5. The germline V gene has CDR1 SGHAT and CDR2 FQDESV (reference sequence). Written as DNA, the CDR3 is TGTGCCAGCAGCTTCGGACAGGGGGCAATGAATGAGCAGTTCTTC. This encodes CASSFGQGAMNEQFF.

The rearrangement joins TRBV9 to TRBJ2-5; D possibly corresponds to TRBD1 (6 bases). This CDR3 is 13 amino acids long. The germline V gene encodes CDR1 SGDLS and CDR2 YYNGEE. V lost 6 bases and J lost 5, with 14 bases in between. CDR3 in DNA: TGTGCCAGCACCTTGGGGGCCGGTGAGACCCAGTACTTC. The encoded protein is CASTLGAGETQYF. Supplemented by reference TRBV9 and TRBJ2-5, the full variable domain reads DSGVTQTPKHLITATGQRVTLRCSPRSGDLSVYWYQQSLDQGLQFLIQYYNGEERAKGNILERFSAQQFPDLHSELNLSSLELGDSALYFCASTLGAGETQYFGPGTRLLVL.

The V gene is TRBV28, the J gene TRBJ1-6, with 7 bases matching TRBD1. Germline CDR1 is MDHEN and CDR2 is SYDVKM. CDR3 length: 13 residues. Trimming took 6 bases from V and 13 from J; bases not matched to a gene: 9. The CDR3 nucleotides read TGTGCCAGCAGCGAGGGACAGTTTTTCCCCCTCCACTTT. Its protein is CASSEGQFFPLHF.

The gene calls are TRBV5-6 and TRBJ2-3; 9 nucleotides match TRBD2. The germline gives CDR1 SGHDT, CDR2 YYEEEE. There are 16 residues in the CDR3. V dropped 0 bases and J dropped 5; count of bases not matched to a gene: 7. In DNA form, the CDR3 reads TGTGCCAGCAGCTTGGGGGCGGGAGGGCCGATAGATACGCAGTATTTT. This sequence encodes CASSLGAGGPIDTQYF.

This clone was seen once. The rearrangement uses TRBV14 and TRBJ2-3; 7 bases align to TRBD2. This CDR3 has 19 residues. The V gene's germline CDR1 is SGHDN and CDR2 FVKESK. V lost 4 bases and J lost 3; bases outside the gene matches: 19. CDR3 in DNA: TGTGCCAGCAGCCCCACCCAAATTAGCGGGCCAGGACGGACAGATACGCAGTATTTT. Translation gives CASSPTQISGPGRTDTQYF.

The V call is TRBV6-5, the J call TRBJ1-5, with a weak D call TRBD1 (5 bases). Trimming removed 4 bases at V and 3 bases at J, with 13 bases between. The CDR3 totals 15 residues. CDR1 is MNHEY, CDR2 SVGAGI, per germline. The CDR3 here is CASSFSRADNQPQHF. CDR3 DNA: TGTGCCAGCAGTTTTAGCAGGGCGGACAATCAGCCCCAGCATTTT.

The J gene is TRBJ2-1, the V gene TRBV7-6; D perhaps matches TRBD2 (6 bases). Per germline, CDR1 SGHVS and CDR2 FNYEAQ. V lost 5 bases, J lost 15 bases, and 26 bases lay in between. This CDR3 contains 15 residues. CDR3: CASSPKASAPVKRFF. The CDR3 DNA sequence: TGTGCCAGCAGCCCAAAGGCTAGCGCCCCGGTGAAACGGTTCTTC. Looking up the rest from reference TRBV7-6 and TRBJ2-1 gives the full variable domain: GAGVSQSPRYKVTKRGQDVALRCDPISGHVSLYWYRQALGQGPEFLTYFNYEAQQDKSGLPNDRFSAERPEGSISTLTIQRTEQRDSAMYRCASSPKASAPVKRFFGPGTRLTVL.

This CDR3 reads CASSLRQGATNEKLFF. The DNA for the CDR3 is TGTGCCAGCAGCTTACGACAGGGAGCAACTAATGAAAAACTGTTTTTT. The V call is TRBV7-2, the J call TRBJ1-4, with 7 bases that match TRBD1. The CDR3 covers 16 residues. Germline V gene lookup returns CDR1 SGHTA and CDR2 FQGNSA. Trimming at V came to 2 bases and at J to 0 bases, leaving 3 bases not matched to a gene.

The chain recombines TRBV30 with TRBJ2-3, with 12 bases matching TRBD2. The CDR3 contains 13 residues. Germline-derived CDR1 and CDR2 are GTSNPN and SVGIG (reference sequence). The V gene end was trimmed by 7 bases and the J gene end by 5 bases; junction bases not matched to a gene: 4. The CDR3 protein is CALRLAGVDTQYF. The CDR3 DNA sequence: TGTGCCTTGAGACTAGCGGGAGTAGATACGCAGTATTTT.

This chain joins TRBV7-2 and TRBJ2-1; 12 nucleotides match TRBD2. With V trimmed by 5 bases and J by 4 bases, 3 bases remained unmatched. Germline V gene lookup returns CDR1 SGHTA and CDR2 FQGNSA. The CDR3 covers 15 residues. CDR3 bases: TGTGCCAGCAGCCCCGGACTAGCGGGGTACAATGAGCAGTTCTTC. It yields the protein CASSPGLAGYNEQFF.

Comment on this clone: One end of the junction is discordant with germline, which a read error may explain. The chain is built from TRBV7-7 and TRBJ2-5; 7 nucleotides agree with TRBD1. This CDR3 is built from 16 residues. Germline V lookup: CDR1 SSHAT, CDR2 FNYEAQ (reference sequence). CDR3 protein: CASSLGLTGAQETQYF. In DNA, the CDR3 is TGTGCTAGCAGCTTAGGGTTAACAGGGGCACAAGAGACCCAGTACTTC. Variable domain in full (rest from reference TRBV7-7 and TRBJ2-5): GAGVSQSPRYKVTKRGQDVTLRCDPISSHATLYWYQQALGQGPEFLTYFNYEAQPDKSGLPSDRFSAERPEGSISTLTIQRTEQRDSAMYRCASSLGLTGAQETQYFGPGTRLLVL.

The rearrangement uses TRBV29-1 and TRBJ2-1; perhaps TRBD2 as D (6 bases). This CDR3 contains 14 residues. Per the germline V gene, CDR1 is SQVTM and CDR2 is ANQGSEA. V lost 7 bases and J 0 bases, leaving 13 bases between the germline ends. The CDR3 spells CSARLGSSYNEQFF. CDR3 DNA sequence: TGCAGCGCCCGACTAGGTAGCTCCTACAATGAGCAGTTCTTC.

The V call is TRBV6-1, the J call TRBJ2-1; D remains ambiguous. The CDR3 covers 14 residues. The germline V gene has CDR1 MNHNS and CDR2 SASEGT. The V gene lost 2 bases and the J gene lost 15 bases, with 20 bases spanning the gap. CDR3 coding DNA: TGTGCCAGCAGTGAATCCCCCTACCTAGATATTGGGTTCTTC. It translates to CASSESPYLDIGFF.

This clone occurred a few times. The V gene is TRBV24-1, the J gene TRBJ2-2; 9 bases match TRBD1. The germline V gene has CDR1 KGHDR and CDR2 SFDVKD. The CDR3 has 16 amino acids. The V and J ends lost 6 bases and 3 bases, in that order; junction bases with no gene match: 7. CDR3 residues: CATSPTGTGHTGELFF. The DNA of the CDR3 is TGTGCCACCAGTCCTACCGGGACAGGGCACACCGGGGAGCTGTTTTTT.

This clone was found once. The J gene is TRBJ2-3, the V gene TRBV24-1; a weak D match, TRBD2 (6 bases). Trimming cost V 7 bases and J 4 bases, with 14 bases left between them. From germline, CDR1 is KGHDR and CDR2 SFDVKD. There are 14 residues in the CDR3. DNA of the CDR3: TGTGCCACCAGGGGGGTGCGGGGATCAGATACGCAGTATTTT. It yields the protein CATRGVRGSDTQYF.

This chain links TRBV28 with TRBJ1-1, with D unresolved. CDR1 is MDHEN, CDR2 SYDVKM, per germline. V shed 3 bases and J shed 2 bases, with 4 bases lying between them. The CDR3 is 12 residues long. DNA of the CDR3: TGTGCCAGCAGTTTGACTAACACTGAAGCTTTCTTT. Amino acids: CASSLTNTEAFF.

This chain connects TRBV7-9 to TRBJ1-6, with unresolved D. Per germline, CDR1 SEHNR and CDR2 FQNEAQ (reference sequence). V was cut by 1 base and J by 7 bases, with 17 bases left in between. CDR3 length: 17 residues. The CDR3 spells CASSLVGSFVPNSPLHF. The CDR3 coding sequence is TGTGCCAGCAGCTTAGTCGGGAGTTTCGTTCCAAATTCACCCCTCCACTTT.

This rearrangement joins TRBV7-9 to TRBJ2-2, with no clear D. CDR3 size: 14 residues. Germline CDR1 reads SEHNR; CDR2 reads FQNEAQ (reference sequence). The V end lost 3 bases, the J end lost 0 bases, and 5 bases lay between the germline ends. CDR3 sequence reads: CASSFFANTGELFF. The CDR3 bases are TGTGCCAGCAGCTTTTTCGCGAACACCGGGGAGCTGTTTTTT. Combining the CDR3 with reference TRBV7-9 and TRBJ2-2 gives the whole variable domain DTGVSQNPRHKITKRGQNVTFRCDPISEHNRLYWYRQTLGQGPEFLTYFQNEAQLEKSRLLSDRFSAERPKGSFSTLEIQRTEQGDSAMYLCASSFFANTGELFFGEGSRLTVL.

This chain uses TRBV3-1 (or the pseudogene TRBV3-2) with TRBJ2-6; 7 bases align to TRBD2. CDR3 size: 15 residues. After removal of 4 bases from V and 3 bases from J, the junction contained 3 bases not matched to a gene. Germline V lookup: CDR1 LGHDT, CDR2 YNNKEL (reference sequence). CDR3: CASSLLASGANVLTF. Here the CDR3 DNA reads TGTGCCAGCAGCCTACTAGCGAGTGGGGCCAACGTCCTGACTTTC.

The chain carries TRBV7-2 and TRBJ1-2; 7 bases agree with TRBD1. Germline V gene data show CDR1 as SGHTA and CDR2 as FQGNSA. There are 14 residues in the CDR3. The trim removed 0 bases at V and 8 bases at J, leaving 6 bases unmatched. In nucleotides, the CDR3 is TGTGCCAGCAGCTTAGCGCTAAGACAGGGCGGCTACACCTTC. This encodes CASSLALRQGGYTF. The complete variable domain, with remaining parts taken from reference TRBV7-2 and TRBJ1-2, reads GAGVSQSPSNKVTEKGKDVELRCDPISGHTALYWYRQSLGQGLEFLIYFQGNSAPDKSGLPSDRFSAERTGGSVSTLTIQRTQQEDSAVYLCASSLALRQGGYTFGSGTRLTVV.

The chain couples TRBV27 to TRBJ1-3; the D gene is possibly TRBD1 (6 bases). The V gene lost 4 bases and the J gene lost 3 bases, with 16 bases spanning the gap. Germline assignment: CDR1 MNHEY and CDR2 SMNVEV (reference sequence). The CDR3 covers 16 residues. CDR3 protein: CASSSPGTRGGNTIYF. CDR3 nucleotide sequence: TGTGCCAGCAGTTCGCCCGGAACCAGGGGTGGAAACACCATATATTTT.

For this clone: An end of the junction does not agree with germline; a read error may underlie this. The CDR3 bases are TGTGCCACCAGTCCGGGACAGGTCCACAATGAGCAGTTCTTC. Its protein is CATSPGQVHNEQFF. This chain links TRBV28 with TRBJ2-1; 8 bases align to TRBD1. The CDR3 totals 14 residues. Germline V gene sequence: CDR1 MDHEN, CDR2 SYDVKM.

The CDR3 region is CASSPQGTSGSYNEQFF. The CDR3 DNA reads as TGTGCCAGCAGCCCCCAGGGGACTAGCGGGAGTTACAATGAGCAGTTCTTC. The chain employs TRBV7-3 and TRBJ2-1; 14 nucleotides agree with TRBD2. Germline-derived CDR1 and CDR2 are SGHTA and FQGTGA. The length of the CDR3 is 17 residues. With 5 bases clipped from V and 4 bases from J, the junction kept 7 bases outside the gene matches.

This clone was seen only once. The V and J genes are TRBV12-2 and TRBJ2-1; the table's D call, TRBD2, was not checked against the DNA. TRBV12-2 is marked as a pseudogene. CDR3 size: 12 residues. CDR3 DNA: TGTGCAAGTCGCTTACCATCGGGAGGGCAGTTCTTC. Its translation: CASRLPSGGQFF.

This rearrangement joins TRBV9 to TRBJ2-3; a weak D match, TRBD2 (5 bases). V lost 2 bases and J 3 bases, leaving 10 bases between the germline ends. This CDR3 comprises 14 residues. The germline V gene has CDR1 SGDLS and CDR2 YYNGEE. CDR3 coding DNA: TGTGCCAGCAGCGTTTCCCGGACTACAGATACGCAGTATTTT. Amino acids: CASSVSRTTDTQYF.

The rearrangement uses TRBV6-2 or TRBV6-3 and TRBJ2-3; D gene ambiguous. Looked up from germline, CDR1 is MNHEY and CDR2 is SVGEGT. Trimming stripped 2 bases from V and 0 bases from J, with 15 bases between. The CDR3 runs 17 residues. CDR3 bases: TGTGCCAGCAGTTACGACGGCGGCCAGTCTAGCACAGATACGCAGTATTTT. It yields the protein CASSYDGGQSSTDTQYF.